This TCR beta chain was retrieved from a study of chemoradiotherapy in HPV16-positive cancers. Turning to the study itself: Candidate HPV-specific clones and shared TCR motifs came from a couple of HPV16-positive patients. Study outcomes and limitations: Only a couple of HPV16-positive patients supplied the functional HPV-specificity definition. Candidate HPV-specific clones and E7-related TCR motifs grew in tumor during treatment. HPV-responsive T-cell expansion during chemoradiotherapy was linked to improved recurrence-free survival in HPV16-positive patients.

Germline trimming cut 0 bases from V and 3 bases from J; bases unmatched to any gene: 11. This CDR3 region has 18 residues. Germline V gene lookup returns CDR1 SEHNR and CDR2 FQNEAQ (reference sequence). Only in-frame clones appear in the TCRdb table, and some are missing; sequencing was by immunoSEQ multiplex PCR. The data hold over 1,500 clones, with 95% to 97% observed a single time. This clone was observed a few times. What it binds is not known. This rearrangement joins TRBV7-9 to TRBJ2-7, with 10 bases aligning to TRBD2. The source was tumor tissue, collected from a patient who underwent chemoradiotherapy. This sequence was found in a human donor with HPV-associated anogenital cancer. Here the CDR3 reads CASSLASSGSGWGYEQYF. The CDR3, as DNA: TGTGCCAGCAGCTTAGCGTCTAGCGGGAGCGGCTGGGGCTACGAGCAGTACTTC.